A selection of T cell receptor beta chains follows, all from one sample in a study of T cells in Graves' hyperthyroidism and ophthalmopathy. TCRdb used MiXCR to reprocess the multiplex PCR reads, holding one entry per CDR3 protein. The data show hundreds of thousands of distinct CDR3 sequences, roughly a third seen once. The material sequenced was blood. All receptors derive from a woman in her forties with Graves' hyperthyroidism. The CDR3 runs from the conserved cysteine through the conserved F or W. A D gene is named only where the DNA matches it firmly. Only part of the rows carry a size: once, few, many, or a class if the clone is expanded.

abundance: few
d_gene: .
j_gene: TRBJ1-6
v_gene: TRBV9
CDR3aa: CASSPEGDSPLHF
CDR3nt: TGTGCCAGCTCACCTGAAGGAGACTCACCCCTCCACTTT

abundance: .
d_gene: TRBD2
j_gene: TRBJ2-1
v_gene: TRBV7-2
CDR3aa: CASSFGTSGNNEQFF
CDR3nt: TGTGCCAGCAGCTTCGGGACTAGCGGAAACAATGAGCAGTTCTTC

abundance: few
d_gene: .
j_gene: TRBJ2-2
v_gene: TRBV4-2
CDR3aa: CASSPAVDADTGELFF
CDR3nt: TGTGCCAGCAGCCCCGCAGTAGACGCGGACACCGGGGAGCTGTTTTTT

abundance: .
d_gene: .
j_gene: TRBJ2-5
v_gene: TRBV6-5
CDR3aa: CASQRGPQETQYF
CDR3nt: TGTGCCAGCCAAAGGGGACCTCAAGAGACCCAGTACTTC

abundance: many
d_gene: .
j_gene: TRBJ1-6
v_gene: TRBV11-1
CDR3aa: CASSLGLEPTNSPLHF
CDR3nt: TGTGCCAGCAGCTTAGGTTTAGAACCAACGAATTCACCCCTCCACTTT

abundance: many
d_gene: .
j_gene: TRBJ2-5
v_gene: TRBV24-1
CDR3aa: CATSDPPLLTGETQYF
CDR3nt: TGTGCCACCAGTGATCCCCCCCTGCTGACCGGGGAGACCCAGTACTTC

abundance: few
d_gene: .
j_gene: TRBJ1-2
v_gene: TRBV20-1
CDR3aa: CSAGRQLNNYGYTF
CDR3nt: TGCAGTGCTGGTAGACAGTTGAATAACTATGGCTACACCTTC

abundance: few
d_gene: TRBD2
j_gene: TRBJ2-7
v_gene: TRBV7-8
CDR3aa: CASSLDMGLFYEQYF
CDR3nt: TGTGCCAGCAGCTTAGATATGGGACTATTCTACGAGCAGTACTTC

abundance: few
d_gene: TRBD1
j_gene: TRBJ2-2
v_gene: TRBV7-2
CDR3aa: CASSLGTGGRGELFF
CDR3nt: TGTGCCAGCAGCTTAGGAACAGGGGGCAGAGGGGAGCTGTTTTTT

abundance: many
d_gene: .
j_gene: TRBJ1-4
v_gene: TRBV24-1
CDR3aa: CATSDYRAEKLFF
CDR3nt: TGTGCCACCAGTGATTACAGGGCTGAAAAACTGTTTTTT

abundance: .
d_gene: TRBD1
j_gene: TRBJ1-2
v_gene: TRBV6-1
CDR3aa: CASREETGQGVDGYTF
CDR3nt: TGTGCCAGCAGGGAGGAAACGGGACAGGGAGTCGATGGCTACACCTTC

abundance: .
d_gene: .
j_gene: TRBJ1-5
v_gene: TRBV9
CDR3aa: CASSVGNLAGQPQHF
CDR3nt: TGTGCCAGCAGCGTAGGAAATTTGGCAGGGCAACCCCAGCATTTT

abundance: many
d_gene: TRBD1
j_gene: TRBJ1-4
v_gene: TRBV9
CDR3aa: CASSVAGQGGKLFF
CDR3nt: TGTGCCAGCAGCGTAGCGGGACAGGGTGGCAAACTGTTTTTT

abundance: many
d_gene: .
j_gene: TRBJ1-5
v_gene: TRBV10-3
CDR3aa: CAISGNPNQPQHF
CDR3nt: TGTGCCATCAGTGGAAATCCGAATCAGCCCCAGCATTTT

abundance: .
d_gene: TRBD2
j_gene: TRBJ2-7
v_gene: TRBV7-9
CDR3aa: CASSSSGTRGAYEQYF
CDR3nt: TGTGCCAGCAGTTCCTCCGGGACTAGGGGGGCCTACGAGCAGTACTTC

abundance: few
d_gene: .
j_gene: TRBJ1-4
v_gene: TRBV7-2
CDR3aa: CASSFQATNEKLFF
CDR3nt: TGTGCCAGCAGCTTCCAAGCAACTAATGAAAAACTGTTTTTT

abundance: many
d_gene: .
j_gene: TRBJ1-3
v_gene: TRBV9
CDR3aa: CASSVGQSGNTIYF
CDR3nt: TGTGCCAGCAGCGTAGGGCAATCTGGAAACACCATATATTTT

abundance: few
d_gene: .
j_gene: TRBJ2-5
v_gene: TRBV20-1
CDR3aa: CSARDIWRGAGLGETQYF
CDR3nt: TGCAGTGCTAGAGATATCTGGCGCGGGGCGGGGTTAGGAGAGACCCAGTACTTC

abundance: once
d_gene: TRBD2
j_gene: TRBJ2-5
v_gene: TRBV7-2
CDR3aa: CASSSPPGTSEETQYF
CDR3nt: TGTGCCAGCAGCTCTCCACCCGGGACTAGCGAAGAGACCCAGTACTTC

abundance: many
d_gene: .
j_gene: TRBJ1-2
v_gene: TRBV19
CDR3aa: CASYSSGHANYGYTF
CDR3nt: TGTGCCAGTTATTCCTCTGGACACGCTAACTATGGCTACACCTTC

abundance: .
d_gene: .
j_gene: TRBJ2-7
v_gene: TRBV6-5
CDR3aa: CASTYGTDSYEQYF
CDR3nt: TGTGCCAGCACCTACGGGACCGATTCCTACGAGCAGTACTTC

abundance: few
d_gene: TRBD1
j_gene: TRBJ2-7
v_gene: TRBV7-2
CDR3aa: CASRWTGEREQYF
CDR3nt: TGTGCCAGCAGGTGGACAGGGGAACGCGAGCAGTACTTC

abundance: .
d_gene: .
j_gene: TRBJ1-1
v_gene: TRBV27
CDR3aa: CASSLLGREAFF
CDR3nt: TGTGCCAGCAGTTTATTGGGCAGGGAAGCTTTCTTT

abundance: .
d_gene: .
j_gene: TRBJ2-5
v_gene: TRBV6-5
CDR3aa: CASSYRGGGQETQYF
CDR3nt: TGTGCCAGCAGTTACAGAGGAGGGGGGCAAGAGACCCAGTACTTC

abundance: many
d_gene: TRBD2
j_gene: TRBJ2-7
v_gene: TRBV29-1
CDR3aa: CSVAGGDGTYEQYF
CDR3nt: TGCAGCGTCGCCGGGGGGGACGGCACCTACGAGCAGTACTTC

abundance: many
d_gene: TRBD2
j_gene: TRBJ2-5
v_gene: TRBV29-1
CDR3aa: CSAMGGIGQETQYF
CDR3nt: TGCAGCGCCATGGGGGGGATAGGACAAGAGACCCAGTACTTC

abundance: many
d_gene: .
j_gene: TRBJ1-1
v_gene: TRBV15
CDR3aa: CATSRLQENTEAFF
CDR3nt: TGTGCCACCAGCAGACTTCAGGAGAACACTGAAGCTTTCTTT

abundance: many
d_gene: TRBD1
j_gene: TRBJ1-3
v_gene: TRBV11-2
CDR3aa: CASSIGTGKSGNTIYF
CDR3nt: TGTGCCAGCAGCATCGGGACAGGCAAATCAGGAAACACCATATATTTT

abundance: few
d_gene: .
j_gene: TRBJ2-5
v_gene: TRBV4-3
CDR3aa: CASSQDVGDQETQYF
CDR3nt: TGCGCCAGCAGCCAAGACGTGGGAGACCAAGAGACCCAGTACTTC

abundance: many
d_gene: .
j_gene: TRBJ2-2
v_gene: TRBV20-1
CDR3aa: CSARFGNTGELFF
CDR3nt: TGCAGTGCTAGGTTTGGGAACACCGGGGAGCTGTTTTTT

abundance: .
d_gene: .
j_gene: TRBJ1-5
v_gene: TRBV5-4
CDR3aa: CASSLAPNNQPQHF
CDR3nt: TGTGCCAGCAGCTTGGCCCCTAATAATCAGCCCCAGCATTTT

abundance: few
d_gene: TRBD2
j_gene: TRBJ2-7
v_gene: TRBV6-1
CDR3aa: CASNGLAESYEQYF
CDR3nt: TGTGCCAGCAATGGGCTAGCGGAGTCCTACGAGCAGTACTTC

abundance: .
d_gene: .
j_gene: TRBJ2-3
v_gene: TRBV4-2
CDR3aa: CASSQDQADTQYF
CDR3nt: TGTGCCAGCAGCCAAGATCAGGCAGATACGCAGTATTTT

abundance: few
d_gene: .
j_gene: TRBJ1-1
v_gene: TRBV7-8
CDR3aa: CASSFRVGLDEAFF
CDR3nt: TGTGCCAGCAGCTTTCGAGTGGGGCTAGATGAAGCTTTCTTT

abundance: many
d_gene: .
j_gene: TRBJ2-7
v_gene: TRBV20-1
CDR3aa: CSAREYYEQYF
CDR3nt: TGCAGTGCCAGGGAATACTACGAGCAGTACTTC

abundance: .
d_gene: TRBD1
j_gene: TRBJ2-5
v_gene: TRBV5-1
CDR3aa: CASSPGTGKQETQYF
CDR3nt: TGTGCCAGCAGCCCCGGGACAGGGAAACAAGAGACCCAGTACTTC

abundance: many
d_gene: .
j_gene: TRBJ1-1
v_gene: TRBV9
CDR3aa: CASSVGSLQSEAFF
CDR3nt: TGTGCCAGCAGCGTAGGGAGTCTACAATCTGAAGCTTTCTTT

abundance: .
d_gene: TRBD1
j_gene: TRBJ1-2
v_gene: TRBV6-4
CDR3aa: CASSSSPGTGNGYTF
CDR3nt: TGTGCCAGCAGTAGTAGTCCCGGGACAGGGAATGGCTACACCTTC

abundance: many
d_gene: TRBD1
j_gene: TRBJ2-7
v_gene: TRBV7-2
CDR3aa: CASSWGQSYEQYF
CDR3nt: TGTGCCAGCAGCTGGGGACAGTCCTACGAGCAGTACTTC

abundance: few
d_gene: .
j_gene: TRBJ1-2
v_gene: TRBV7-2
CDR3aa: CASSLSGLSYGYTF
CDR3nt: TGTGCCAGCAGCTTATCCGGTCTTTCCTATGGCTACACCTTC

abundance: few
d_gene: .
j_gene: TRBJ1-4
v_gene: TRBV6-5
CDR3aa: CASSFSAGVGNEKLFF
CDR3nt: TGTGCCAGCAGCTTCTCAGCAGGGGTCGGCAATGAAAAACTGTTTTTT

abundance: .
d_gene: .
j_gene: TRBJ1-2
v_gene: TRBV7-9
CDR3aa: CASSVEVSVTANYGYTF
CDR3nt: TGTGCCAGCAGCGTAGAAGTTTCGGTTACCGCTAACTATGGCTACACCTTC

abundance: .
d_gene: .
j_gene: TRBJ2-7
v_gene: TRBV20-1
CDR3aa: CSAKEQGRDSYEQYF
CDR3nt: TGCAGTGCTAAGGAGCAGGGGCGGGATTCCTACGAGCAGTACTTC

abundance: many
d_gene: TRBD1
j_gene: TRBJ1-6
v_gene: TRBV7-9
CDR3aa: CASSYSGTGTKSGSPLHF
CDR3nt: TGTGCCAGCAGCTATTCCGGGACAGGGACAAAGAGCGGTTCACCCCTCCACTTT

abundance: many
d_gene: .
j_gene: TRBJ2-2
v_gene: TRBV7-2
CDR3aa: CASSPHMSVDTGELFF
CDR3nt: TGTGCCAGCAGCCCCCATATGAGCGTCGACACCGGGGAGCTGTTTTTT

abundance: many
d_gene: TRBD1
j_gene: TRBJ2-7
v_gene: TRBV19
CDR3aa: CASSTSDGTGIYEQYF
CDR3nt: TGTGCCAGTAGTACGTCGGATGGGACAGGGATCTACGAGCAGTACTTC

abundance: .
d_gene: TRBD1
j_gene: TRBJ2-6
v_gene: TRBV10-3
CDR3aa: CATRDRVDF
CDR3nt: TGTGCCACCAGGGACAGGGTGGATTTC

abundance: .
d_gene: TRBD1
j_gene: TRBJ2-7
v_gene: TRBV2
CDR3aa: CASTGQDYNEQYF
CDR3nt: TGTGCCAGCACGGGACAGGACTACAATGAGCAGTACTTC

abundance: few
d_gene: TRBD1
j_gene: TRBJ1-5
v_gene: TRBV12-3/TRBV12-4
CDR3aa: CASNTGQGNPPQHF
CDR3nt: TGTGCCAGCAACACGGGACAGGGGAACCCGCCCCAGCATTTT

abundance: many
d_gene: TRBD2
j_gene: TRBJ2-5
v_gene: TRBV7-8
CDR3aa: CASSTFGGVETQYF
CDR3nt: TGTGCCAGCAGCACCTTCGGGGGGGTTGAGACCCAGTACTTC

abundance: many
d_gene: TRBD1
j_gene: TRBJ1-5
v_gene: TRBV12-3/TRBV12-4
CDR3aa: CASSSGQASNQPQHF
CDR3nt: TGTGCCAGCAGTTCAGGACAGGCTAGCAATCAGCCCCAGCATTTT

abundance: many
d_gene: .
j_gene: TRBJ2-7
v_gene: TRBV4-3
CDR3aa: CASSQDQSSHEQYF
CDR3nt: TGCGCCAGCAGCCAAGATCAAAGCAGTCACGAGCAGTACTTC